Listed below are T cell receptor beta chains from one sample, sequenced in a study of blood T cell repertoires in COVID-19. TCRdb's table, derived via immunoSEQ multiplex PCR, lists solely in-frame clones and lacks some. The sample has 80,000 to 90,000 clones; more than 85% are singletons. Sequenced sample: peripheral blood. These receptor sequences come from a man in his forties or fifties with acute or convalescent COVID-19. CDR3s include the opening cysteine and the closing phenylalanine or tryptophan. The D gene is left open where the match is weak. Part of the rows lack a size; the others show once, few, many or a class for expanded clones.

cdr3_aa: CASSYPEETQYF
cdr3_nt: TGTGCCAGCAGTTACCCCGAAGAGACCCAGTACTTC
j_call: TRBJ2-5
clone_size: .
v_call: TRBV6-5
d_call: .

cdr3_aa: CASSNLLSSSEAFF
cdr3_nt: TGTGCCAGTAGTAATCTCCTATCGAGCTCAGAAGCTTTCTTT
j_call: TRBJ1-1
clone_size: .
v_call: TRBV19
d_call: .

cdr3_aa: CASRTTGVSDTQYF
cdr3_nt: TGCGCCAGCAGAACAACAGGCGTATCAGATACGCAGTATTTT
j_call: TRBJ2-3
clone_size: .
v_call: TRBV5-1
d_call: .

cdr3_aa: CAISNRGNEQFF
cdr3_nt: TGTGCCATCAGTAACAGGGGAAATGAGCAGTTCTTC
j_call: TRBJ2-1
clone_size: .
v_call: TRBV10-3
d_call: TRBD1

cdr3_aa: CTSPLNRVSSGNTIYF
cdr3_nt: TGCACCAGCCCACTCAACAGGGTGAGCTCTGGAAACACCATATATTTT
j_call: TRBJ1-3
clone_size: .
v_call: TRBV1
d_call: .

cdr3_aa: CASSLAYEGRPLHF
cdr3_nt: TGTGCCAGCAGCTTAGCGTACGAGGGCAGACCCCTCCACTTT
j_call: TRBJ1-6
clone_size: .
v_call: TRBV7-2
d_call: .

cdr3_aa: CAIRSEWTGGQSSEAFF
cdr3_nt: TGTGCCATCAGATCAGAGTGGACAGGGGGCCAGTCCAGTGAAGCTTTCTTT
j_call: TRBJ1-1
clone_size: .
v_call: TRBV10-3
d_call: TRBD1

cdr3_aa: CASSEDLSQPQHF
cdr3_nt: TGTGCCAGCAGTGAAGATTTGAGTCAGCCCCAGCATTTT
j_call: TRBJ1-5
clone_size: .
v_call: TRBV2
d_call: .

cdr3_aa: CATGIPGQGDLLSGNTIYF
cdr3_nt: TGTGCCACCGGGATACCGGGACAGGGGGATTTACTTTCTGGAAACACCATATATTTT
j_call: TRBJ1-3
clone_size: .
v_call: TRBV19
d_call: TRBD1

cdr3_aa: CASSPVAGGTGELFF
cdr3_nt: TGTGCCAGCAGCCCGGTAGCGGGTGGAACCGGGGAGCTGTTTTTT
j_call: TRBJ2-2
clone_size: once
v_call: TRBV5-4
d_call: TRBD2

cdr3_aa: CSVGTPAAGLQNEQFF
cdr3_nt: TGCAGCGTCGGAACCCCTGCGGCAGGGTTACAGAATGAGCAGTTCTTC
j_call: TRBJ2-1
clone_size: .
v_call: TRBV29-1
d_call: .

cdr3_aa: CASSKPGLAAYEQYF
cdr3_nt: TGTGCCAGCAGCAAACCGGGACTAGCGGCCTACGAGCAGTACTTC
j_call: TRBJ2-7
clone_size: .
v_call: TRBV21-1
d_call: .

cdr3_aa: CASSDVVTGNEQYF
cdr3_nt: TGTGCCAGCAGTGATGTGGTGACAGGGAACGAGCAGTACTTC
j_call: TRBJ2-7
clone_size: .
v_call: TRBV2
d_call: TRBD1

cdr3_aa: CASRGHQGSPLHF
cdr3_nt: TGTGCCAGCAGGGGACATCAAGGTTCACCCCTCCACTTT
j_call: TRBJ1-6
clone_size: once
v_call: TRBV6-5
d_call: .

cdr3_aa: CASKTTDRGHEQYF
cdr3_nt: TGCGCCAGCAAAACGACGGACAGGGGGCACGAGCAGTACTTC
j_call: TRBJ2-7
clone_size: many
v_call: TRBV5-1
d_call: TRBD1

cdr3_aa: CASSLDRESNYGYTF
cdr3_nt: TGTGCCAGCAGCTTGGACAGGGAATCTAACTATGGCTACACCTTC
j_call: TRBJ1-2
clone_size: .
v_call: TRBV5-8
d_call: .

cdr3_aa: CASRRGQEVSQPQHF
cdr3_nt: TGTGCCAGCAGAAGGGGGCAGGAAGTCTCCCAGCCCCAGCATTTT
j_call: TRBJ1-5
clone_size: .
v_call: TRBV11-2
d_call: TRBD1

cdr3_aa: CASGGGPDHYNEQFF
cdr3_nt: TGCGCCAGCGGCGGGGGGCCCGACCACTACAATGAGCAGTTCTTC
j_call: TRBJ2-1
clone_size: .
v_call: TRBV5-1
d_call: TRBD2

cdr3_aa: CASRRFSWTEAFF
cdr3_nt: TGTGCCAGCCGCCGGTTTAGCTGGACTGAAGCTTTCTTT
j_call: TRBJ1-1
clone_size: .
v_call: TRBV7-8
d_call: .

cdr3_aa: CASSWGGDGYTF
cdr3_nt: TGTGCCAGCAGCTGGGGCGGGGATGGCTACACCTTC
j_call: TRBJ1-2
clone_size: .
v_call: TRBV5-6
d_call: .

cdr3_aa: CAWSSRSGLDSPLHF
cdr3_nt: TGTGCCTGGAGCTCAAGATCGGGGTTAGATTCACCCCTCCACTTT
j_call: TRBJ1-6
clone_size: .
v_call: TRBV30
d_call: .

cdr3_aa: CASSRTESYEQYF
cdr3_nt: TGTGCCAGCAGCCGGACGGAGTCCTACGAGCAGTACTTC
j_call: TRBJ2-7
clone_size: .
v_call: TRBV7-8
d_call: .

cdr3_aa: CASSKDRETFDTEAFF
cdr3_nt: TGTGCCAGCAGCAAAGATCGTGAGACATTTGACACTGAAGCTTTCTTT
j_call: TRBJ1-1
clone_size: few
v_call: TRBV21-1
d_call: .

cdr3_aa: CASSLGLQGVEQETQYF
cdr3_nt: TGTGCCAGCAGCTTGGGGCTGCAGGGTGTAGAACAAGAGACCCAGTACTTC
j_call: TRBJ2-5
clone_size: .
v_call: TRBV5-4
d_call: .

cdr3_aa: CASRFGTGVHTEAFF
cdr3_nt: TGTGCAAGTCGCTTTGGTACAGGGGTACACACTGAAGCTTTCTTT
j_call: TRBJ1-1
clone_size: once
v_call: TRBV12-2
d_call: .

cdr3_aa: CASIGDGPLHF
cdr3_nt: TGTGCCAGCATAGGGGATGGACCCCTCCACTTT
j_call: TRBJ1-6
clone_size: .
v_call: TRBV12-3/TRBV12-4
d_call: .

cdr3_aa: CAIGDDRGGFYGYTF
cdr3_nt: TGTGCCATCGGGGACGATCGGGGAGGGTTCTATGGCTACACCTTC
j_call: TRBJ1-2
clone_size: .
v_call: TRBV10-3
d_call: .

cdr3_aa: CASSRLSGTGVYNEQFF
cdr3_nt: TGTGCCAGCAGCCGTCTGAGCGGGACAGGCGTTTACAATGAGCAGTTCTTC
j_call: TRBJ2-1
clone_size: .
v_call: TRBV11-2
d_call: .

cdr3_aa: CASSGGDRVFSDTQYF
cdr3_nt: TGTGCCAGCAGCGGCGGGGACAGGGTGTTTTCGGATACGCAGTATTTT
j_call: TRBJ2-3
clone_size: .
v_call: TRBV5-8
d_call: TRBD1

cdr3_aa: CASSSSWRGTDTQYF
cdr3_nt: TGTGCCAGCAGCTCCTCGTGGCGGGGCACAGATACGCAGTATTTT
j_call: TRBJ2-3
clone_size: .
v_call: TRBV7-9
d_call: .

cdr3_aa: CASRQGGYEQYF
cdr3_nt: TGTGCCAGCCGGCAGGGAGGGTACGAGCAGTACTTC
j_call: TRBJ2-7
clone_size: .
v_call: TRBV6-5
d_call: TRBD2

cdr3_aa: CASTQPAGEAFF
cdr3_nt: TGTGCCAGCACCCAACCCGCAGGGGAAGCTTTCTTT
j_call: TRBJ1-1
clone_size: .
v_call: TRBV2
d_call: .

cdr3_aa: CASRFRDRQNTEAFF
cdr3_nt: TGTGCCAGCAGATTCCGGGACAGGCAGAACACTGAAGCTTTCTTT
j_call: TRBJ1-1
clone_size: .
v_call: TRBV6-5
d_call: TRBD1

cdr3_aa: CAWSLLTGGSNSPLHF
cdr3_nt: TGTGCCTGGAGCCTCCTCACAGGGGGCTCTAATTCACCCCTCCACTTT
j_call: TRBJ1-6
clone_size: .
v_call: TRBV30
d_call: TRBD1

cdr3_aa: CASSLAGGFSGNTIYF
cdr3_nt: TGTGCCAGCAGCTTAGCGGGGGGTTTCTCTGGAAACACCATATATTTT
j_call: TRBJ1-3
clone_size: once
v_call: TRBV7-2
d_call: .

cdr3_aa: CASSPSPHRSDNEQFF
cdr3_nt: TGTGCCAGCAGCCCTAGTCCCCACCGATCAGACAATGAGCAGTTCTTC
j_call: TRBJ2-1
clone_size: .
v_call: TRBV11-2
d_call: .

cdr3_aa: CSVDGGSLNEQFF
cdr3_nt: TGCAGCGTTGATGGAGGGTCCCTCAATGAGCAGTTCTTC
j_call: TRBJ2-1
clone_size: .
v_call: TRBV29-1
d_call: .

cdr3_aa: CASSWGGTNTEAFF
cdr3_nt: TGCGCCAGCAGCTGGGGAGGGACGAACACTGAAGCTTTCTTT
j_call: TRBJ1-1
clone_size: .
v_call: TRBV5-1
d_call: .

cdr3_aa: CASTRAGSNEQFF
cdr3_nt: TGCGCCAGCACCCGGGCGGGTTCCAATGAGCAGTTCTTC
j_call: TRBJ2-1
clone_size: few
v_call: TRBV5-1
d_call: .

cdr3_aa: CASSLDLEGWETQYF
cdr3_nt: TGTGCCAGCAGCTTAGATTTGGAGGGGTGGGAGACCCAGTACTTC
j_call: TRBJ2-5
clone_size: .
v_call: TRBV7-9
d_call: .

cdr3_aa: CASSSPGQGYGYTF
cdr3_nt: TGCGCCAGCAGCAGTCCGGGACAGGGCTATGGCTACACCTTC
j_call: TRBJ1-2
clone_size: .
v_call: TRBV5-1
d_call: TRBD1